This T cell receptor beta chain was sequenced for a study of blood T cell repertoires in COVID-19. Across the study: Whether acute or convalescent, the COVID-19 samples came from the United States, Italy and Spain. T cells, B-cell-depleted T cells, or PBMCs supplied cDNA or gDNA.

Original handling: Amplification with reference gene primers provided the estimates of nucleated cell counts. Data came from immunoSEQ multiplex PCR; TCRdb stores just in-frame clones and leaves some out. V and J calls plus clone size are reproduced from that table; the DNA served to infer D and trimming. The sample holds 170,000 or so clones, about four fifths seen once. The TCR comes from a man aged 70 or older with active or convalescent COVID-19. The sample consisted of peripheral blood.

The chain's CDR3 is CASSHLGDSINQPQHF. CDR3 nucleotide sequence: TGCGCCAGCAGCCACCTCGGGGACAGCATCAATCAGCCCCAGCATTTT. The rearrangement links TRBV4-1 to TRBJ1-5; 7 nucleotides line up with TRBD1. V shed 3 bases and J 3 bases; nucleotides not matched to a gene: 8. Looked up from germline, CDR1 is MGHRA and CDR2 is YSYEKL. The CDR3 runs to 16 residues.